This T cell receptor beta chain was sequenced during a study of shared clonotypes between healthy human individuals. The table lists this clone with a few counts. Genomic DNA from each subset was divided evenly over several immunoSEQ plates. The unsorted PBMC sample used ten immunoSEQ deep assay plates. The data were produced by immunoSEQ multiplex PCR, yet TCRdb's version contains in-frame clones alone and is incomplete. This sample has nearly 500,000 clones; over 60% occur once, and the top ten carry 10% to 15%. The CDR3 extends over 14 amino acids. CDR1 is LGHNT and CDR2 is FRNRAP in the germline V gene. V was pared by 6 bases and J by 8 bases, with 8 bases of the junction left unmatched. Every donor was a Caucasian adult from Nashville, Tennessee.

The source of this sequence is a woman in her thirties or forties in good health. Some clones in this sample may be carry-over from other donors' samples. Specimen: PBMCs. V gene TRBV12-5 combines with J gene TRBJ1-2; TRBD1 matches at 11 bases. The CDR3 sequence: CASGNADRGQGYTF. The CDR3 region has the DNA TGTGCTAGTGGAAACGCGGACAGGGGGCAGGGCTACACCTTC. Full variable domain (missing parts from reference TRBV12-5 and TRBJ1-2): DARVTQTPRHKVTEMGQEVTMRCQPILGHNTVFWYRQTMMQGLELLAYFRNRAPLDDSGMPKDRFSAEMPDATLATLKIQPSEPRDSAVYFCASGNADRGQGYTFGSGTRLTVV.